The T cell receptor (beta chain) under discussion was sequenced for a study of cytomegalovirus exposure and HLA in healthy donors. The study's findings and limits: Association of under 20,000 TCR beta sequences with HLA alleles was found at 0.05 false discovery rate in a later analysis. Several of the most significant clusters appeared, in a later analysis, to be linked to common viral pathogens. The authors later found HLA-associated TCR beta chains more clonally expanded than equally common others. Usually a TCR sequence was rare, but some public TCRs were found in many donors.

Note on this clone: Its matching antigen is unknown.

The PCR used 60 Vbeta and 13 Jbeta primers. Data came from immunoSEQ multiplex PCR; TCRdb stores just in-frame clones and leaves some out. The sample has approximately 100,000 clones, 75% to 90% seen once; the top ten hold about 3.7%. Germline CDR1 SGHRS, CDR2 YFSETQ. This CDR3 has 15 amino acids. J lost 8 bases, V lost 5 bases, and 11 bases had no gene match. The specimen sequenced was PBMCs. The sequence came from a man aged 25-40 years in good health and CMV-seronegative. This chain uses TRBV5-1 with TRBJ2-1, with 9 positions matching TRBD1. The CDR3 sequence: CASRETGTGRYEQFF. The CDR3, as DNA: TGCGCCAGCAGGGAGACCGGGACAGGGCGATATGAGCAGTTCTTC.